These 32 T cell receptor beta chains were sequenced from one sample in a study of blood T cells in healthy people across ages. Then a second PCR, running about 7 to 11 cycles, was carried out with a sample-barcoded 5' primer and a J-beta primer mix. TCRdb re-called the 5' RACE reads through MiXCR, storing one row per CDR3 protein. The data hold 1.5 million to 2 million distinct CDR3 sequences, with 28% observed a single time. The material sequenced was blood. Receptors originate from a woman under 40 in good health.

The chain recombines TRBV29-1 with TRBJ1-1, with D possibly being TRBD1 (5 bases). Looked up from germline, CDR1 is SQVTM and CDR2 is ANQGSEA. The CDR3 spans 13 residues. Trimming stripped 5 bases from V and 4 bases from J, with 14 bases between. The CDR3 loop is CSVRVRAGTEAFF. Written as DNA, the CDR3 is TGCAGCGTTAGGGTCAGGGCGGGCACTGAAGCTTTCTTT.

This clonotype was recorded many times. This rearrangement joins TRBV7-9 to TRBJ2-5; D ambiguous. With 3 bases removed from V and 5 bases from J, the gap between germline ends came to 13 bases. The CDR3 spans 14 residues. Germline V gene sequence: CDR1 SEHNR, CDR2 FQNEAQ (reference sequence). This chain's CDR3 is CASSFPRVGETQYF. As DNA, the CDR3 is TGTGCCAGCAGCTTCCCCCGGGTTGGGGAGACCCAGTACTTC.

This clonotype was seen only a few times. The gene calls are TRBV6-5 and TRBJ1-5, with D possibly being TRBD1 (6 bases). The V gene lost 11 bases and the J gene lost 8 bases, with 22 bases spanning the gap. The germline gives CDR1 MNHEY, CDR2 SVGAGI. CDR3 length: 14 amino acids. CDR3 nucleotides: TGTGCCGGGCCCCCCGGGGGCTCCGGTAAGCCCCAGCATTTT. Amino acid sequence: CAGPPGGSGKPQHF.

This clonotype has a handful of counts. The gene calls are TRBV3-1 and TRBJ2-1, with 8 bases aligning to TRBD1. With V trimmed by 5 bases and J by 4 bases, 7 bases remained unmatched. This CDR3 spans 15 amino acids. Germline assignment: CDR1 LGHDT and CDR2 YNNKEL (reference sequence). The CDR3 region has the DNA TGTGCCAGCAGCGCATACCGGGACAGGTACAATGAGCAGTTCTTC. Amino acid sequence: CASSAYRDRYNEQFF.

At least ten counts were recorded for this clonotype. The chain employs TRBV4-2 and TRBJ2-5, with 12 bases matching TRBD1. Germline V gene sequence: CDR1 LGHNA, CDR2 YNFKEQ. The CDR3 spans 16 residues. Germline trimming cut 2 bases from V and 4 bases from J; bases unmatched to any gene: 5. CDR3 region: CASSQMGQGARETQYF. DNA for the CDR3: TGTGCCAGCAGCCAAATGGGACAGGGGGCGCGAGAGACCCAGTACTTC.

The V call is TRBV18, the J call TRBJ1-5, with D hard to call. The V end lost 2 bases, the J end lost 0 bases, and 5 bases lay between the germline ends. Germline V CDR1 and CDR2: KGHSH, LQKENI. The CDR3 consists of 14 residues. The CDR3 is CASSPKDSNQPQHF. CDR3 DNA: TGTGCCAGCTCACCAAAGGATAGCAATCAGCCCCAGCATTTT.

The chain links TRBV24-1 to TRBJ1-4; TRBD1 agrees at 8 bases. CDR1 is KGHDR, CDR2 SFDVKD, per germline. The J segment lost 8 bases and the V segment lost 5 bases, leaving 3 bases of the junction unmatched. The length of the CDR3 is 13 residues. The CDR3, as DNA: TGTGCCACCAGTGGGACAGGGAGCGAAAAACTGTTTTTT. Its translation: CATSGTGSEKLFF.

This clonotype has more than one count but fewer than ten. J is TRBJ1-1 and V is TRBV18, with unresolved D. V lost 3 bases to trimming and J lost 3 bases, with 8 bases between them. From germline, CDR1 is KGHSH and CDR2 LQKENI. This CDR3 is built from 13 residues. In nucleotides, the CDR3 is TGTGCCAGCTCACCGATAGTAGACACTGAAGCTTTCTTT. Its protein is CASSPIVDTEAFF. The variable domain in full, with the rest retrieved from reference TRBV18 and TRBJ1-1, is NAGVMQNPRHLVRRRGQEARLRCSPMKGHSHVYWYRQLPEEGLKFMVYLQKENIIDESGMPKERFSAEFPKEGPSILRIQQVVRGDSAAYFCASSPIVDTEAFFGQGTRLTVV.

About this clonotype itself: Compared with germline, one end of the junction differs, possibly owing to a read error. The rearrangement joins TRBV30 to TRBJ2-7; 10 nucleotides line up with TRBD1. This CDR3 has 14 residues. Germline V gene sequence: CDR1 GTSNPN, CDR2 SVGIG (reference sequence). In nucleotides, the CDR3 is TGTGCCTGGAGTTCGGACAGGGGGTCCTACGGGCAGTACTTC. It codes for CAWSSDRGSYGQYF.

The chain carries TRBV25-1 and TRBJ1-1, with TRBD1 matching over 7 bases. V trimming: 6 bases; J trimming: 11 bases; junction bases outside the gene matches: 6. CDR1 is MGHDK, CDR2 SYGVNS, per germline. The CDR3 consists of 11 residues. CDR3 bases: TGTGCCAGCAGCCCAGACAGGGTGGCTTTCTTT. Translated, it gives CASSPDRVAFF.

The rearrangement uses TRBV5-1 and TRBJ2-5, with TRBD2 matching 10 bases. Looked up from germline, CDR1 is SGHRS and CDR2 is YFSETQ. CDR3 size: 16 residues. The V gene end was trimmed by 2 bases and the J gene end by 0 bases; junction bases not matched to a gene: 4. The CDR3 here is CASSLAGGTYQETQYF. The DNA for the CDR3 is TGCGCCAGCAGCTTAGCGGGAGGGACATACCAAGAGACCCAGTACTTC.

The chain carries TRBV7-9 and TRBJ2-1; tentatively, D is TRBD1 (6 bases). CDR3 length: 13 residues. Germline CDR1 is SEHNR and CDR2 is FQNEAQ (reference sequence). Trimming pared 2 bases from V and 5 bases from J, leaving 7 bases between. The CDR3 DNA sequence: TGTGCCAGCAGCTTAAAGGGGGACAATGAGCAGTTCTTC. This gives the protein CASSLKGDNEQFF.

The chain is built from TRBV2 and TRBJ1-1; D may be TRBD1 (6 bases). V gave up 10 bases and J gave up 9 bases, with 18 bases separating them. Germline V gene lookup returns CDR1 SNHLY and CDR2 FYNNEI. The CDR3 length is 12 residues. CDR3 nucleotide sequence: TGTGCCATCCCCAGGGGCGGGGAGAAAGCTTTCTTT. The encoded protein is CAIPRGGEKAFF.

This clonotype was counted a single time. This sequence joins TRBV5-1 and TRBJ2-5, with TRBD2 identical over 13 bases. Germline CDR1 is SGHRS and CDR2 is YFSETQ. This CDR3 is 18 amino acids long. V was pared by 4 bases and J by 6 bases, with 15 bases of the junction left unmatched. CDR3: CASSPRLAGGTRKQTQYF. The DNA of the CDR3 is TGCGCCAGCAGCCCCAGACTAGCGGGGGGTACCCGGAAGCAGACCCAGTACTTC.

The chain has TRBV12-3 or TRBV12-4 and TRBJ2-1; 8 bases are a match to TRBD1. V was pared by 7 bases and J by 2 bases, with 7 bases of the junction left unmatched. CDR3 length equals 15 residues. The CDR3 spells CASTEPGQAYNEQFF. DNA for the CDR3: TGTGCCAGCACCGAGCCGGGACAGGCCTACAATGAGCAGTTCTTC.

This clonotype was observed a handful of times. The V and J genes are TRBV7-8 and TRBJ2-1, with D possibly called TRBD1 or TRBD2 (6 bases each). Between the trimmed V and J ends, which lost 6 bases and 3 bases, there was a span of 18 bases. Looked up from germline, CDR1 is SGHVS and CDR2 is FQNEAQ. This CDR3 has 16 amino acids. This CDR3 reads CASRKSRGAVYNEQFF. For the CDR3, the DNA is TGTGCCAGCAGAAAGTCTAGGGGGGCCGTCTACAATGAGCAGTTCTTC.

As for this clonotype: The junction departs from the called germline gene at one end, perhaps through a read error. The CDR3 is CAGSQRRDAYEQYF. The CDR3 bases are TGTGCCGGCAGTCAAAGGAGGGATGCATACGAGCAGTACTTC. V is TRBV28 and J is TRBJ2-7, with TRBD2 as a possible D gene (6 bases). The CDR3 is 14 residues long. CDR1 and CDR2 from the germline V gene are MDHEN and SYDVKM.

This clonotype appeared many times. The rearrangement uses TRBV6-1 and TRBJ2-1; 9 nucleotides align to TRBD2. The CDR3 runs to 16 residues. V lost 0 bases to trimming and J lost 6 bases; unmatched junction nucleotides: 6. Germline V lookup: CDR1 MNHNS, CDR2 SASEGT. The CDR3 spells CASSEAHSGSGNEQFF. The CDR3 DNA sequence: TGTGCCAGCAGTGAAGCCCATAGCGGGAGTGGCAATGAGCAGTTCTTC.

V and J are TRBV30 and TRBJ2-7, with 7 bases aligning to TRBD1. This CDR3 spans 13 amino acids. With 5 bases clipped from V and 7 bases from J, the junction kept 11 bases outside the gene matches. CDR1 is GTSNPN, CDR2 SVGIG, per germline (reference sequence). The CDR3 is CAWSGQGVGEQYF. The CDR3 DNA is TGTGCCTGGTCGGGGCAGGGGGTTGGGGAGCAGTACTTC.

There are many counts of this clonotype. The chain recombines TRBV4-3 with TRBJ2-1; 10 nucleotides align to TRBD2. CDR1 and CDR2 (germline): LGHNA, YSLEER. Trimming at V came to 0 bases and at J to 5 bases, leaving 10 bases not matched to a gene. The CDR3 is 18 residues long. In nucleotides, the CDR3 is TGCGCCAGCAGCCAAGATATTAGCGGGAGGAACTTTGACAATGAGCAGTTCTTC. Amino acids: CASSQDISGRNFDNEQFF.

This CDR3 is CASSSGQSGYTF. The DNA for the CDR3 is TGTGCCAGCAGCTCTGGACAGAGTGGCTACACCTTC. This chain joins TRBV7-9 and TRBJ1-2; tentative D call: TRBD1 (6 bases). From germline, CDR1 is SEHNR and CDR2 FQNEAQ (reference sequence). The CDR3 totals 12 residues. Trimming took off 4 bases at V and 7 bases at J, with 10 bases between the two ends.

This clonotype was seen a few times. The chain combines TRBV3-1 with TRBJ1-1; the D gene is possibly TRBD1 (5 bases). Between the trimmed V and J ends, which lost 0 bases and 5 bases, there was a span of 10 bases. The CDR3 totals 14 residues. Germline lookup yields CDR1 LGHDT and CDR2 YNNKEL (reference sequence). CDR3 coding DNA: TGTGCCAGCAGCCAAGAGGAGGGGAGAACTGAAGCTTTCTTT. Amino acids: CASSQEEGRTEAFF.

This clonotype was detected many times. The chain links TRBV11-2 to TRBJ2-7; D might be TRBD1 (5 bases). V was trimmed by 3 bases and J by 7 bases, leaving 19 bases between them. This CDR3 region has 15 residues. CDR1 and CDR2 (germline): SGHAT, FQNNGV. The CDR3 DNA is TGTGCCAGCAGCTTGAGTACAGGCGTCGGTGGGGAGCAGTACTTC. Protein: CASSLSTGVGGEQYF.

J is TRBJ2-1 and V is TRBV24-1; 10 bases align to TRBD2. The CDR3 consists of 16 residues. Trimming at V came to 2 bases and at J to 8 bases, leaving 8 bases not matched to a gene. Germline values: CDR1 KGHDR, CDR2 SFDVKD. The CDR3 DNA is TGTGCCACCAGTGATTCCCCTAGCGGGAGATCAGATGAGCAGTTCTTC. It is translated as CATSDSPSGRSDEQFF.

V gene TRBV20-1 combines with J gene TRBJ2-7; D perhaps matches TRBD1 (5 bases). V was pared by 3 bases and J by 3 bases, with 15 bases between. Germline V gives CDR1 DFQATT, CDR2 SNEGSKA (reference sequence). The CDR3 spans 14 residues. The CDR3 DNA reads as TGCAGTGCTAGGTCAGTAGGGGTCTACTACGAGCAGTACTTC. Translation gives CSARSVGVYYEQYF.

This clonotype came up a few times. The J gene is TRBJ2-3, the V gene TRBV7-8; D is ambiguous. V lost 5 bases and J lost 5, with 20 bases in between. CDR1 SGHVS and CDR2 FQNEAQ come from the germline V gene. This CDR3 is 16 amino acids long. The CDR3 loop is CASSRMDGRPGDTQYF. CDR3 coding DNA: TGTGCCAGCAGCCGTATGGACGGACGCCCGGGAGATACGCAGTATTTT.

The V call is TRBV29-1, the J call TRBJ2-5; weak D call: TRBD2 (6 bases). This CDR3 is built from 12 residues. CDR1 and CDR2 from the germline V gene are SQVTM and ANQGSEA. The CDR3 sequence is CSARWGVETQYF. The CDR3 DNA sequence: TGCAGTGCCCGGTGGGGGGTAGAGACCCAGTACTTC.

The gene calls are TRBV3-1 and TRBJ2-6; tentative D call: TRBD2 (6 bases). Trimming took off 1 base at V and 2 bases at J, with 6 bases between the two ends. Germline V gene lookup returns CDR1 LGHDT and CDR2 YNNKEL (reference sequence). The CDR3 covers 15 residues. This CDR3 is CASSQASAGANVLTF. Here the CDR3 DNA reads TGTGCCAGCAGCCAAGCTAGCGCTGGGGCCAACGTCCTGACTTTC.

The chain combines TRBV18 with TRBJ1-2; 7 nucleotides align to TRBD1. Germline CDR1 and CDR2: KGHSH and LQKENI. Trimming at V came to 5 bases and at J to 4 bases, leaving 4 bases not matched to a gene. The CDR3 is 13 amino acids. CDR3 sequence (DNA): TGTGCCAGCTCATCGGGACAGCGCTATGGCTACACCTTC. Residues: CASSSGQRYGYTF.

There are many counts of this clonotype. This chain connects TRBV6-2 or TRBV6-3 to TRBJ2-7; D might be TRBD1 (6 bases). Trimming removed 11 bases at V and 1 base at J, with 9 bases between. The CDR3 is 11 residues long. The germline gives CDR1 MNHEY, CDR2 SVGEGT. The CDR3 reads CAAGQSYEQYF. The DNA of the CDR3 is TGTGCCGCCGGACAGTCCTACGAGCAGTACTTC.

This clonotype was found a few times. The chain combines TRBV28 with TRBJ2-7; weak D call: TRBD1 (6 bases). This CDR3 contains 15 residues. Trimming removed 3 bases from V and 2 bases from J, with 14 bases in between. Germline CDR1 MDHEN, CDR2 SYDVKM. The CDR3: CASSFWTAVTYEQYF. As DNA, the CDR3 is TGTGCCAGCAGTTTCTGGACAGCGGTTACCTACGAGCAGTACTTC.

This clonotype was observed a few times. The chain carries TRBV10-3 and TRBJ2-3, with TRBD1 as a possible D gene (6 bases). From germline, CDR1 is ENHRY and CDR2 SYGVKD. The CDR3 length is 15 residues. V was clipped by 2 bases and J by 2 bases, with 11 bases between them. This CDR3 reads CAISEGQRNTDTQYF. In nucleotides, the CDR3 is TGTGCCATCAGTGAGGGACAGCGGAACACAGATACGCAGTATTTT.